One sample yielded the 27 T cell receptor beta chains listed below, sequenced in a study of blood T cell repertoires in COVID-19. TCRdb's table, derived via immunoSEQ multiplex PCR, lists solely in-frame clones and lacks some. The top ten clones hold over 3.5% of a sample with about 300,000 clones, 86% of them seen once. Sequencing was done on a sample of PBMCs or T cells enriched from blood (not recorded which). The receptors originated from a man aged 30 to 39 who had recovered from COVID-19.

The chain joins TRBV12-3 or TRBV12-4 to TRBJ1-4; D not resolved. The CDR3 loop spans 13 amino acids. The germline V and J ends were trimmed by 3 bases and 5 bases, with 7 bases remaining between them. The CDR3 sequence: CASSFGPNEKLFF. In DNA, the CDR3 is TGTGCCAGCAGTTTTGGGCCAAATGAAAAACTGTTTTTT.

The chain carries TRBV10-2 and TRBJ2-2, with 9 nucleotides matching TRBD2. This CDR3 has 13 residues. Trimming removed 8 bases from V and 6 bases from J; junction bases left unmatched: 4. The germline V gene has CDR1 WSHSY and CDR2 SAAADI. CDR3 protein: CASEGGGAGELFF. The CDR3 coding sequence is TGCGCCAGCGAAGGCGGGGGGGCCGGGGAGCTGTTTTTT.

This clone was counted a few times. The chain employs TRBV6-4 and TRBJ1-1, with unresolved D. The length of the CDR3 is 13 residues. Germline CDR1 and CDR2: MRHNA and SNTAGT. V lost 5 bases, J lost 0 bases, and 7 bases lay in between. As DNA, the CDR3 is TGTGCCAGCAGTCTTAATCTGAACACTGAAGCTTTCTTT. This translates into CASSLNLNTEAFF.

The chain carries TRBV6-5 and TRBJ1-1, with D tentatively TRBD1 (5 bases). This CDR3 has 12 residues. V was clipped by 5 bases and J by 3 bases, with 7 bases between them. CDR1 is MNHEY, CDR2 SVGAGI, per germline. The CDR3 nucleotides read TGTGCCAGCAGTCCAGGGCACACTGAAGCTTTCTTT. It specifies CASSPGHTEAFF.

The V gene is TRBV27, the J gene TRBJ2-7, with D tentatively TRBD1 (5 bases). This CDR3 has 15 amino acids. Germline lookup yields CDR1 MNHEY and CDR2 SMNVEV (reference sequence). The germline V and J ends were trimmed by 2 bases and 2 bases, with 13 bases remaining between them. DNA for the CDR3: TGTGCCAGCAGTTTAAAGCAGGGCACCCCCTACGAGCAGTACTTC. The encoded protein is CASSLKQGTPYEQYF.

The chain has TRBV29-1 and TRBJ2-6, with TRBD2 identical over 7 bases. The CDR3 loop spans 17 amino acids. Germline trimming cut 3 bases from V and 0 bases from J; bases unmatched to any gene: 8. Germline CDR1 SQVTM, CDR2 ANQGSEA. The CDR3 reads CSVEGLLGYSGANVLTF. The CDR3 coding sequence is TGCAGCGTTGAGGGACTATTAGGGTACTCTGGGGCCAACGTCCTGACTTTC.

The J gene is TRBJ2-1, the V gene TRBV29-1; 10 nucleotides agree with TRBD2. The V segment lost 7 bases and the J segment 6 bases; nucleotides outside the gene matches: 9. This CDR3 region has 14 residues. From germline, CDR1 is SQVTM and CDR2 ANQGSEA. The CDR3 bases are TGCAGCGCCGCCGACAGCGGGAGGGGCAATGAGCAGTTCTTC. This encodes CSAADSGRGNEQFF.

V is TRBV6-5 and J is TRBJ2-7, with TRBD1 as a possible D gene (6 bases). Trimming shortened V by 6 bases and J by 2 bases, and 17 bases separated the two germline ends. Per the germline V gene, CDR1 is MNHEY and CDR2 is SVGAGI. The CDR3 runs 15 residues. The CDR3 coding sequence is TGTGCCAGCAGGTTAAACAGGGATATAGCCTACGAGCAGTACTTC. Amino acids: CASRLNRDIAYEQYF.

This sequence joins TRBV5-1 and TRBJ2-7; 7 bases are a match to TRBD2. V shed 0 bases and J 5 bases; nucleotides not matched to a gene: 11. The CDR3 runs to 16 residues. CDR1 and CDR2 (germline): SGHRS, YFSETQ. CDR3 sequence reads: CASSLVRGSAENEQYF. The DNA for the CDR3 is TGCGCCAGCAGCTTGGTACGCGGGAGTGCTGAGAACGAGCAGTACTTC. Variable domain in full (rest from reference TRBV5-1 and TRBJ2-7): KAGVTQTPRYLIKTRGQQVTLSCSPISGHRSVSWYQQTPGQGLQFLFEYFSETQRNKGNFPGRFSGRQFSNSRSEMNVSTLELGDSALYLCASSLVRGSAENEQYFGPGTRLTVT.

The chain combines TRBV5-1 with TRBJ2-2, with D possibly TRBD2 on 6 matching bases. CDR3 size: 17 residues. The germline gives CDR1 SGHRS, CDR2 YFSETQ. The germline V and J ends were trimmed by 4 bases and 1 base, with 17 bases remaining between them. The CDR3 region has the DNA TGCGCCAGCAGCCCAGGAACCGGGACTCAGAACACCGGGGAGCTGTTTTTT. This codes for CASSPGTGTQNTGELFF.

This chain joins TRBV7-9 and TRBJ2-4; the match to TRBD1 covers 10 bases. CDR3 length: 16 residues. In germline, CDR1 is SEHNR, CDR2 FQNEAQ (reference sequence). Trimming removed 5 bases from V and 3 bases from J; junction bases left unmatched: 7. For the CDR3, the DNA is TGTGCCAGCAGCCACGGGACAGGGGCAATCAAAAACATTCAGTACTTC. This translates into CASSHGTGAIKNIQYF.

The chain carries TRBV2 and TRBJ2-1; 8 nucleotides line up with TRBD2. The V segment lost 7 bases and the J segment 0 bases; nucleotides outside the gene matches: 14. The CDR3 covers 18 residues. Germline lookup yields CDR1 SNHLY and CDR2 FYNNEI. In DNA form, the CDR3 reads TGTGCCAGCACAGGGGCGGGGGGCCCGAGTTTCTCCTACAATGAGCAGTTCTTC. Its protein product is CASTGAGGPSFSYNEQFF.

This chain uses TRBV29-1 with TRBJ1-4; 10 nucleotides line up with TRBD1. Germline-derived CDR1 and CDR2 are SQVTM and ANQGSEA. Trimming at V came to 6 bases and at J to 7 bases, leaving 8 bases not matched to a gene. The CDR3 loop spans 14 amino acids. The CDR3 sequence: CSVGQGLISEKLFF. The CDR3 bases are TGCAGCGTGGGACAGGGGTTAATTAGTGAAAAACTGTTTTTT.

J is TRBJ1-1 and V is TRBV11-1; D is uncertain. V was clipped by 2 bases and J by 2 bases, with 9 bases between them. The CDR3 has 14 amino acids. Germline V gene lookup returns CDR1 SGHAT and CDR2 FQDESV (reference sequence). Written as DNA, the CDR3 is TGTGCCAGCAGCTTAACACAGTTTAACACTGAAGCTTTCTTT. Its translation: CASSLTQFNTEAFF.

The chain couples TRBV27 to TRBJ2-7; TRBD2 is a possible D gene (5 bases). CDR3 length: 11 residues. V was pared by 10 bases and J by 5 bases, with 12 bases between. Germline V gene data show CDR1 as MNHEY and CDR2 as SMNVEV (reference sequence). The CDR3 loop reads CATTKGDEQYF. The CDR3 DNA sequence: TGTGCCACCACCAAGGGAGACGAGCAGTACTTC.

The CDR3 sequence: CASSWGEVPNYGYTF. In DNA form, the CDR3 reads TGCGCCAGCAGCTGGGGAGAGGTCCCCAACTATGGCTACACCTTC. V gene TRBV5-1 combines with J gene TRBJ1-2; D not certain. The CDR3 covers 15 residues. Germline V gene lookup returns CDR1 SGHRS and CDR2 YFSETQ. The germline V and J ends were trimmed by 3 bases and 2 bases, with 14 bases remaining between them.

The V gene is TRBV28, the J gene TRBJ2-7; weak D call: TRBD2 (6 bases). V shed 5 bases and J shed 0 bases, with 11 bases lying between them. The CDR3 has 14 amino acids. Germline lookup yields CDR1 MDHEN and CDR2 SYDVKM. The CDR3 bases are TGTGCCAGCAGTGTCGGGGGTGTCTCCTACGAGCAGTACTTC. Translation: CASSVGGVSYEQYF.

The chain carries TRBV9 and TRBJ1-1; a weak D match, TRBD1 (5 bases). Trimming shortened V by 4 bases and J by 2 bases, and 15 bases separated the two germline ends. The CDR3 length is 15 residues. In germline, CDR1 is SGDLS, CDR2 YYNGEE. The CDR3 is CASSSTRQFNTEAFF. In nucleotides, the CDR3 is TGTGCCAGCAGCTCCACCCGACAGTTTAACACTGAAGCTTTCTTT.

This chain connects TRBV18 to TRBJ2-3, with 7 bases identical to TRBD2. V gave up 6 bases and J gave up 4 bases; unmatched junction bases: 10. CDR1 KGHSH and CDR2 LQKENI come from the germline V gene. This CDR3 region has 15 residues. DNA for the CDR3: TGTGCCAGCTCGCCGACTAGCAGTTCCCCAGATACGCAGTATTTT. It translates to CASSPTSSSPDTQYF.

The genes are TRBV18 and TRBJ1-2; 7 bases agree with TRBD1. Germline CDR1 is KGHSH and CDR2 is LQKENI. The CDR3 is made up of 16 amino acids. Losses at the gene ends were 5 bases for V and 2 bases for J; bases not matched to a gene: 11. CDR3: CASSADLGQENYGYTF. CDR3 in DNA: TGTGCCAGCTCAGCCGACCTTGGACAGGAGAACTATGGCTACACCTTC.

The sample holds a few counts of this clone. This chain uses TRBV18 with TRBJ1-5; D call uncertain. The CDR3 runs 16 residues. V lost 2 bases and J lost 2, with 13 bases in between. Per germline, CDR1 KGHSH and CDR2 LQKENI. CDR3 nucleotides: TGTGCCAGCTCACCATCGGGGAGTGTTCGCAATCAGCCCCAGCATTTT. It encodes CASSPSGSVRNQPQHF.

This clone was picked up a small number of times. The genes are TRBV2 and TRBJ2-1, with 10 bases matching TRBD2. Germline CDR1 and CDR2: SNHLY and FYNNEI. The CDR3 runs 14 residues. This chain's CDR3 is CASGLAASYNEQFF. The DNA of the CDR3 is TGTGCGAGCGGACTAGCGGCCTCCTACAATGAGCAGTTCTTC.

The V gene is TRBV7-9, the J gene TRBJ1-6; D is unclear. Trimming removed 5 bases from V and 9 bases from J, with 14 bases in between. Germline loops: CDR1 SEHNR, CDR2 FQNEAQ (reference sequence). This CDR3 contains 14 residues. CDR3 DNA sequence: TGTGCCAGCAGCCATACCGGGAAATTTTCACCCCTCCACTTT. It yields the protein CASSHTGKFSPLHF.

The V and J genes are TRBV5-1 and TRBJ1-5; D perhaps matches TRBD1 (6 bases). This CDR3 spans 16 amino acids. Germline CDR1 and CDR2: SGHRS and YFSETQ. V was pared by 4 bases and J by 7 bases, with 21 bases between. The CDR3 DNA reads TGCGCCAGCAGCGTCCCGAGGGGGGGGACCCAGCAGCCCCAGCATTTT. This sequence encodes CASSVPRGGTQQPQHF.

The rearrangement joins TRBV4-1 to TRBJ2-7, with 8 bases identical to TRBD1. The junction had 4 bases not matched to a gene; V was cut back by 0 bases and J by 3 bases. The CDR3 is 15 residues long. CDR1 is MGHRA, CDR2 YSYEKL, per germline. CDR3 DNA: TGCGCCAGCAGCCAAGATCTTGGACAGGGCTACGAGCAGTACTTC. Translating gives CASSQDLGQGYEQYF.

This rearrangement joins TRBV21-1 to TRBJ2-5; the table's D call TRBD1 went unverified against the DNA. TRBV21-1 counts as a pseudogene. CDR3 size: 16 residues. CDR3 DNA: TGTGCCAGCAGCAATCGCCAACAGGGGGCCGAAGAGACCCAGTACTTC. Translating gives CASSNRQQGAEETQYF.

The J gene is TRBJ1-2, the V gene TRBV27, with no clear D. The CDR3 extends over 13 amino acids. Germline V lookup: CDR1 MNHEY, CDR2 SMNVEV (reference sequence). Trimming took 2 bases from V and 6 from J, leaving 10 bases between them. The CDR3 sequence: CASSLEGWHGYTF. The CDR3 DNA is TGTGCCAGCAGTTTAGAGGGTTGGCATGGCTACACCTTC.